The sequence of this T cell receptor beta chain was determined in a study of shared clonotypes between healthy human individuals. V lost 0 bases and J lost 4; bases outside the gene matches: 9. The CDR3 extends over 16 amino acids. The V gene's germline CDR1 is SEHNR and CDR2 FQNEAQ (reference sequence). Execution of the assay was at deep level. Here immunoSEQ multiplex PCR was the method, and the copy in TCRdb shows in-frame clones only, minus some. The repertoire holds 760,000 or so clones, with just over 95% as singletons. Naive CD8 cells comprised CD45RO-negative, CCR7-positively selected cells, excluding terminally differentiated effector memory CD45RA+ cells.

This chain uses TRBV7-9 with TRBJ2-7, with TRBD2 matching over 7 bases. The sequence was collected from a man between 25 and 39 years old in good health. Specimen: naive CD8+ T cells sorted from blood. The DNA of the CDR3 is TGTGCCAGCAGCTTAGCGTCTGGACTAGACCAATACGAGCAGTACTTC. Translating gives CASSLASGLDQYEQYF.